Listed here are 8 T cell receptor beta chains from one sample, sequenced in a study of T cells in Graves' hyperthyroidism and ophthalmopathy. RNA transcripts served as the template for amplifying TCR beta CDR3 regions. TCR CDR3 underwent first-round RT-PCR with the HTBI primer set. TCRdb analysed the multiplex PCR reads with MiXCR anew, one entry per CDR3 protein. The sample records more than 40,000 distinct CDR3 sequences, approximately 49% being singletons. The sample consisted of peripheral blood or thyroid tissue (not recorded which). These receptor sequences come from a woman aged 45-65 years with Graves' hyperthyroidism.

This clonotype has just a few counts. The V and J genes are TRBV20-1 and TRBJ2-7; D perhaps matches TRBD2 (6 bases). This CDR3 is 14 amino acids long. V was trimmed by 2 bases and J by 3 bases, leaving 14 bases between them. The V gene's germline CDR1 is DFQATT and CDR2 SNEGSKA (reference sequence). The CDR3 is CSARWEVVGYEQYF. CDR3 nucleotides: TGCAGTGCTAGATGGGAGGTAGTGGGCTACGAGCAGTACTTC.

In its sample, this clonotype was seen a few times. The rearrangement links TRBV7-3 to TRBJ2-5; TRBD1 is a possible D gene (5 bases). V was pared by 1 base and J by 4 bases, with 10 bases between. Germline lookup yields CDR1 SGHTA and CDR2 FQGTGA. The CDR3 runs to 14 residues. CDR3 sequence reads: CASSLRAGLETQYF. The CDR3 DNA sequence: TGTGCCAGCAGCTTAAGGGCAGGGTTAGAGACCCAGTACTTC.

The chain carries TRBV7-2 and TRBJ1-1; 7 bases are a match to TRBD1. Germline V lookup: CDR1 SGHTA, CDR2 FQGNSA. V dropped 5 bases and J dropped 0; count of bases not matched to a gene: 6. The CDR3 is made up of 15 amino acids. CDR3 residues: CASSHRGHMNTEAFF. CDR3 nucleotides: TGTGCCAGCAGCCACAGGGGCCATATGAACACTGAAGCTTTCTTT. The whole variable domain, remainder taken from reference TRBV7-2 and TRBJ1-1, is GAGVSQSPSNKVTEKGKDVELRCDPISGHTALYWYRQSLGQGLEFLIYFQGNSAPDKSGLPSDRFSAERTGGSVSTLTIQRTQQEDSAVYLCASSHRGHMNTEAFFGQGTRLTVV.

At least ten counts were recorded for this clonotype. The chain carries TRBV4-1 and TRBJ2-7; possibly TRBD1 for D (7 bases). Germline V gene lookup returns CDR1 MGHRA and CDR2 YSYEKL. Deletions cut 4 bases from V and 4 bases from J, with 17 bases between. There are 15 residues in the CDR3. CDR3 sequence (DNA): TGCGCCAGCAGCCGGGCGGGACAGAGCGTTTACGAGCAGTACTTC. It is translated as CASSRAGQSVYEQYF.

This rearrangement joins TRBV29-1 to TRBJ2-7; D gene unclear. V gave up 8 bases and J gave up 0 bases, with 11 bases separating them. Germline values: CDR1 SQVTM, CDR2 ANQGSEA. The length of the CDR3 is 12 residues. The CDR3 is CSNTRASYEQYF. Written as DNA, the CDR3 is TGCAGCAATACACGGGCCTCCTACGAGCAGTACTTC.

Remarks on this clonotype: A much larger clone lies one base from this, so it may be a read error. The rearrangement uses TRBV10-3 and TRBJ2-2; D is uncertain. CDR3 length: 13 residues. Trimming removed 3 bases at V and 9 bases at J, with 11 bases between. The germline CDR1 and CDR2 sequences are ENHRY and SYGVKD. CDR3 sequence reads: CAISEGNARELFF. For the CDR3, the DNA is TGTGCCATCAGTGAAGGCAACGCCAGGGAGCTGTTTTTT.

Concerning this clonotype itself: In this CDR3 the conserved last residue, phenylalanine or tryptophan, is missing, so a read error is likely. The chain employs TRBV24-1 and TRBJ1-5, with D hard to call. Germline V gene lookup returns CDR1 KGHDR and CDR2 SFDVKD. The CDR3 consists of 14 residues. CDR3 DNA sequence: TGTGTCACCAGTGGCAGGATTGACAATCAGCCCCAGCATCTT. Its translation: CVTSGRIDNQPQHL.

A note on this clonotype: A clone one base away is much larger, so this may be a read error. This sequence joins TRBV12-5 and TRBJ2-2; 8 nucleotides match TRBD2. The V gene's germline CDR1 is LGHNT and CDR2 FRNRAP. The CDR3 covers 17 residues. As DNA, the CDR3 is TGTGCTAGTGGTTTGGTACGGGGGGGAGGACCCCCCGGGGAGCTGCTTTTT. Translation gives CASGLVRGGGPPGELLF.